A selection of T cell receptor beta chains follows, all from one sample in a study of cytomegalovirus exposure and HLA in healthy donors. Data came from immunoSEQ multiplex PCR; TCRdb stores just in-frame clones and leaves some out. The table lists about 200,000 clones, approximately 85% of them singletons. Sequencing input: PBMCs. These receptors all stem from a woman aged 18-35 years in good health and CMV-seronegative. Both conserved end residues are part of each CDR3.

TRBV14	TRBJ1-2	CASSHDRAGYTF
TRBV5-6	TRBJ2-3	CASSSPQGGDTQYF
TRBV19	TRBJ2-2	CASTRPGGTARGTGELFF
TRBV18	TRBJ1-4	CASSPIGGNEKLFF
TRBV11-3	TRBJ2-7	CASSLDRQYEQYF
TRBV5-5	TRBJ1-5	CASRPGLENQPQHF
TRBV5-1	TRBJ1-1	CASSLSHRAAEAFF
TRBV4-1	TRBJ2-1	CASSQGNAGGRNEQFF
TRBV6-5	TRBJ1-4	CASSSTDRANEKLFF
TRBV2	TRBJ1-2	CASSDRGTGFGSTF
TRBV27	TRBJ1-1	CASSLSPGGEFGAFF
TRBV5-1	TRBJ2-3	CASRNVGASGTDTQYF
TRBV29-1	TRBJ2-3	CSGYSGGPTDTQYF
TRBV7-9	TRBJ2-7	CASSLGTGYPYEQYF
TRBV27	TRBJ1-5	CASSREQAHNQPQHF
TRBV4-1	TRBJ1-2	CASSQTQGAHYGYTF
TRBV15	TRBJ2-1	CATSRGKRDHEQFF
TRBV14	TRBJ2-3	CASSQGLARDTDTQYF
TRBV7-2	TRBJ1-1	CASSYPGQGDTEAFF
TRBV18	TRBJ1-1	CASSPLRQGIEAFF
TRBV27	TRBJ2-5	CASSKPEGAQYF
TRBV6-1	TRBJ1-1	CASSESQGIKTEAFF
TRBV5-1	TRBJ2-3	CASSRGDRGRTDTQYF
TRBV7-9	TRBJ1-4	CASSLDTATNEKLFF
TRBV6-5	TRBJ1-2	CASSLKEWDYGYTF
TRBV6-5	TRBJ2-7	CASSYLADPYEQYF
TRBV7-9	TRBJ2-7	CASSSRSPGLDSYEQYF
TRBV10-3	TRBJ2-1	CAISDGTSGLYNEQFF
TRBV7-9	TRBJ2-7	CASSSTDRVKDEQYF
TRBV6-5	TRBJ1-5	CASSRTGSFNQPQHF
TRBV7-9	TRBJ1-1	CASRYLQGRGTEAFF
TRBV4-1	TRBJ1-5	CASSQEYRDTPQHF
TRBV5-1	TRBJ2-1	CASNGGHNEQFF
TRBV7-8	TRBJ2-7	CASSLAQGSFYEQYF
TRBV5-1	TRBJ2-7	CASSLGSSGLYEQYF
TRBV27	TRBJ1-2	CASSLSRRAGGYYGYTF
TRBV15	TRBJ1-2	CATSREYRGADGYTF
TRBV27	TRBJ2-3	CASSFFIAGGRSDTQYF
TRBV4-2	TRBJ2-5	CASSQGRTTQETQYF
TRBV6-5	TRBJ2-2	CASRLALTNTGELFF
TRBV19	TRBJ2-2	CASNTGPTGELFF
TRBV19	TRBJ1-1	CASSIGQGATEAFF
TRBV4-1	TRBJ2-7	CASSQEAQKLGGSSYEQYF
TRBV5-5	TRBJ1-4	CASSTTGGGLFF
TRBV29-1	TRBJ1-3	CSAGRGNTIYF
TRBV6-1	TRBJ2-2	CAHNEVGRYTGELFF
TRBV30	TRBJ1-6	CAWMDRVNSPLHF
TRBV9	TRBJ1-1	CASSDRSRDRGALNTEAFF
TRBV11-3	TRBJ1-2	CASRTTGGLYGYTF
TRBV5-1	TRBJ1-1	CASSLGPGSEAFF
TRBV5-4	TRBJ1-1	CASSSTANTEAFF
TRBV10-2	TRBJ2-2	CASSESTAPANTGELFF
TRBV6-5	TRBJ2-1	CASSYGGAYNEQFF
TRBV19	TRBJ1-1	CASFTGGGRTEAFF
TRBV2	TRBJ2-7	CASRLGVYEQYF
TRBV6-1	TRBJ1-3	CASSENGGGNTIYF
TRBV5-1	TRBJ1-3	CASREAGNTIYF
TRBV30	TRBJ1-3	CAWTGQSGNTIYF